This entry describes one TCR beta chain. Its antigen is unknown. The same CDR3 arises from other DNA sequences in this sample as well. All glioblastoma patients lacked an isocitrate dehydrogenase mutation. This record comes from a study of glioma-infiltrating T cells after dendritic cell vaccination. Study-wide background: Patients received three intradermal dendritic cell vaccine injections at biweekly intervals. General study findings and limits: Patients with more pretreatment TILs had longer time to progression and survival. TCR clonality showed no direct relationship with survival.

Only in-frame clones appear in the TCRdb table, and some are missing; sequencing was by immunoSEQ multiplex PCR. The data contain some 70,000 clones, around 81% of them singletons. This CDR3 contains 15 residues. Germline lookup yields CDR1 MNHEY and CDR2 SVGAGI. Losses at the gene ends were 6 bases for V and 0 bases for J; bases not matched to a gene: 5. The chain has TRBV6-5 and TRBJ1-5; TRBD1 aligns across 7 bases. This TCR came from a human donor with glioblastoma. The sequences come from blood, collected before dendritic cell vaccination. The CDR3 DNA sequence: TGTGCCAGCAGGAGGACAGGTGATAGCAATCAGCCCCAGCATTTT. Protein: CASRRTGDSNQPQHF.